This T cell receptor beta chain came from a study of blood T cell repertoires in COVID-19 (dated by TCRdb to 2019 to 2021). About the investigation overall: Samples covering the acute and convalescent phases of COVID-19 were provided by collaborators in the United States, Italy and Spain. The prospective study material was composed of cDNA or gDNA derived from T cells, B-cell-depleted T cells, or PBMCs. HLA class I and class II types, where available, came from metadata supplied by the sample provider rather than from assay-based typing. The repertoires were made available in a free public database intended to serve as a resource for research on the immune response to SARS-CoV-2. The dataset comprised deeply sampled blood TCRbeta repertoires from subjects exposed to, actively infected with, or recovered from COVID-19. Nearly every sample came with metadata listing a de-identified subject ID, COVID-19 status, age in years and sex. The samples were drawn from two sources: the first 160 participants of the ongoing ImmuneRACE study, and 1,000 to 1,500 subjects contributed by 6 global collaborators.

Study-level results and caveats: How much clinical and demographic metadata was included differed by source and by participant, and the metadata was provided uncurated.

CDR1 MGHRA and CDR2 YSYEKL are derived from the germline V gene. The CDR3 measures 15 amino acids from cysteine to phenylalanine. Only the CDR3 region is kept as DNA, spanning 45 bases read in frame from base 1. V ends up 3 bases short and J 5 bases short, with an unmatched junction base count of 7. With respect to this clone: Its target antigen remains unknown. Base qualities were left out, and no much larger clone turns up one base away.

In the prospective study, participants were about 18 to 95 years old, resided in about two dozen geographic areas of the United States, and were enrolled through a virtual design. In the prospective study, participants were assigned to cohorts based on the clinical history participants reported in a screening survey and a study questionnaire. Recovered participants in ImmuneRACE Cohort 3 were defined by two consecutive negative NP/OP PCR tests, clearance by a healthcare professional, or resolution of symptoms. In the prospective study, whole blood, serum and a nasopharyngeal or oropharyngeal swab were collected from each participant by mobile phlebotomists. Additional blood draws and questionnaires over an approximately 2-month period could optionally be provided by prospective study participants. Before DNA extraction, blood samples from the prospective study were shipped at room temperature or frozen.

TCRbeta CDR3 regions were amplified from genomic DNA by means of the immunoSEQ Assay, a bias-controlled multiplex PCR. In the authors' own workflow: The number of nucleated cells in each sample was estimated by amplification of reference gene primers within the assay. To quantify the absolute abundance of each unique TCRbeta CDR3 rearrangement, sequence reads were collapsed and filtered. For each sample, productive Simpson clonality was calculated by taking the square root of Simpson's diversity index across productive rearrangements. What TCRdb holds here is the immuneACCESS table cut down to in-frame rearrangements. Part of the clones is not present; checked against another copy, under half of the missing clones reflect an unresolved V gene, and the others are unexplained. V, J and clone size are those of that table, while D and trimming were read from the DNA. The sample table shows around 250,000 clones, and around 90% are seen once. Approximately 1.5% of the sample lies in the top ten.

The sequence derives from a woman aged 45 to 65 who had recovered from COVID-19. The sample taken for sequencing was PBMCs or T cells enriched from blood (not recorded which). The chain is encoded by TRBV4-1 joined to TRBJ2-5; 9 junctional bases match TRBD2. In nucleotides, the sequence is TGCGCCAGCAGCCAGGGTAGCGGGAGAATCGAGACCCAGTACTTC. This translates into CASSQGSGRIETQYF.